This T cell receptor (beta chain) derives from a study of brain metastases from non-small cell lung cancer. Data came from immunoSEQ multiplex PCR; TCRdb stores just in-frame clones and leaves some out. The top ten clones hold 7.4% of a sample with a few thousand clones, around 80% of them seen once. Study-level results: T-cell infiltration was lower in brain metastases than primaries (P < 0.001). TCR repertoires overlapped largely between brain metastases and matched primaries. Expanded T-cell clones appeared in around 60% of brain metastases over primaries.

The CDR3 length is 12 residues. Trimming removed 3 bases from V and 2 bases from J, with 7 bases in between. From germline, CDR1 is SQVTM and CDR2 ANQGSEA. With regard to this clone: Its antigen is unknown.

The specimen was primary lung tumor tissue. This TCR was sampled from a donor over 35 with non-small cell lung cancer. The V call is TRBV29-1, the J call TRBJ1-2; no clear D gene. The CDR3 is CSVDRGNYGYTF. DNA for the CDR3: TGCAGCGTTGACCGGGGAAACTATGGCTACACCTTC.